Listed below are T cell receptor beta chains from one sample, sequenced in a study of blood T cell repertoires in COVID-19. TCRdb keeps only in-frame clones here, not all; method: immunoSEQ multiplex PCR. The repertoire consists of approximately 68,000 clones, with roughly 82% occurring once and the leading ten covering approximately 16%. Sequencing was performed on peripheral blood. All receptors derive from an elderly man with active COVID-19. Both conserved end residues are part of each CDR3. D genes are given only for firm matches. Where a row states a size, it is once, few, many or the class of an expanded clone; other rows omit it.

D gene: TRBD1; V gene: TRBV2; CDR3 length: 15; clone size: .; J gene: TRBJ2-3; CDR3 DNA: TGTGCCAGCAGTAAGGGGACAGGGGGATCTGATACGCAGTATTTT; CDR3 protein: CASSKGTGGSDTQYF
D gene: TRBD2; V gene: TRBV14; CDR3 length: 16; clone size: .; J gene: TRBJ2-3; CDR3 DNA: TGTGCCAGCAGCCAACTGGGCGGGAGCTCCACAGATACGCAGTATTTT; CDR3 protein: CASSQLGGSSTDTQYF
D gene: .; V gene: TRBV2; CDR3 length: 12; clone size: .; J gene: TRBJ2-1; CDR3 DNA: TGTGCCAGCAGTGAGACTAGGAATGAGCAGTTCTTC; CDR3 protein: CASSETRNEQFF
D gene: TRBD1; V gene: TRBV5-1; CDR3 length: 15; clone size: .; J gene: TRBJ2-3; CDR3 DNA: TGCGCCAGCAGCGAATGGACAGGGGTCACAGATACGCAGTATTTT; CDR3 protein: CASSEWTGVTDTQYF
D gene: .; V gene: TRBV2; CDR3 length: 15; clone size: .; J gene: TRBJ1-4; CDR3 DNA: TGTGCCAGCAGTCCCCAATGGGGGGTTACTGGAAAACTGTTTTTT; CDR3 protein: CASSPQWGVTGKLFF
D gene: TRBD2; V gene: TRBV6-5; CDR3 length: 15; clone size: .; J gene: TRBJ2-7; CDR3 DNA: TGTGCCAGCAGTCACACCTCTAGCGGGAGAGTCGAGCAGTACTTC; CDR3 protein: CASSHTSSGRVEQYF
D gene: TRBD2; V gene: TRBV9; CDR3 length: 19; clone size: .; J gene: TRBJ2-7; CDR3 DNA: TGTGCCAGCAGCCCACGGGCCGGGACTAGCGGGAGGGTTAACTACGAGCAGTACTTC; CDR3 protein: CASSPRAGTSGRVNYEQYF
D gene: .; V gene: TRBV29-1; CDR3 length: 11; clone size: few; J gene: TRBJ2-7; CDR3 DNA: TGCAGCGTGGCGGAGTCGATCGAGCAGTACTTC; CDR3 protein: CSVAESIEQYF
D gene: .; V gene: TRBV7-3; CDR3 length: 14; clone size: .; J gene: TRBJ1-1; CDR3 DNA: TGTGCCAGCAGCTCTCCCGAGGGATCCGATGAAGCTTTCTTT; CDR3 protein: CASSSPEGSDEAFF
D gene: TRBD1; V gene: TRBV7-3; CDR3 length: 14; clone size: .; J gene: TRBJ2-1; CDR3 DNA: TGTGCCAGCAGCGTCGCCAGGGGGCTCAATGAGCAGTTCTTC; CDR3 protein: CASSVARGLNEQFF
D gene: .; V gene: TRBV18; CDR3 length: 15; clone size: .; J gene: TRBJ1-3; CDR3 DNA: TGTGCCAGCTCACCTGCCGGGGAGGTTGGAAACACCATATATTTT; CDR3 protein: CASSPAGEVGNTIYF
D gene: .; V gene: TRBV7-3; CDR3 length: 14; clone size: .; J gene: TRBJ2-1; CDR3 DNA: TGTGCCAGCAGCTTACGGCAAGCCGGGAGTGAGCAGTTCTTC; CDR3 protein: CASSLRQAGSEQFF
D gene: TRBD1; V gene: TRBV28; CDR3 length: 15; clone size: once; J gene: TRBJ2-5; CDR3 DNA: TGTGCCAGCAGTCGTCCGGGGACAGCACAAGAGACCCAGTACTTC; CDR3 protein: CASSRPGTAQETQYF
D gene: .; V gene: TRBV28; CDR3 length: 14; clone size: .; J gene: TRBJ1-5; CDR3 DNA: TGTGCCAGCATGGGGCAGGGAGGCGGTCAGCCCCAGCATTTT; CDR3 protein: CASMGQGGGQPQHF
D gene: .; V gene: TRBV5-1; CDR3 length: 14; clone size: .; J gene: TRBJ2-5; CDR3 DNA: TGCGCCAGCAATCGCGGAGAACCTCAAGAGACCCAGTACTTC; CDR3 protein: CASNRGEPQETQYF
D gene: .; V gene: TRBV21-1; CDR3 length: 19; clone size: .; J gene: TRBJ2-6; CDR3 DNA: TGTGCCAGCAGCCCCAGTCGTGCGGGACCGAGCTCTGGGGCCAACGTCCTGACTTTC; CDR3 protein: CASSPSRAGPSSGANVLTF
D gene: .; V gene: TRBV4-1; CDR3 length: 15; clone size: .; J gene: TRBJ1-5; CDR3 DNA: TGCGCCAGCAGCCAAGAAGTTACCGGGGATCAGCCCCAGCATTTT; CDR3 protein: CASSQEVTGDQPQHF
D gene: .; V gene: TRBV7-2; CDR3 length: 16; clone size: .; J gene: TRBJ2-1; CDR3 DNA: TGTGCCAGCAGCTTAGATGGGACACTATTCGGACGGGAGCAGTTCTTC; CDR3 protein: CASSLDGTLFGREQFF
D gene: TRBD1; V gene: TRBV5-6; CDR3 length: 17; clone size: .; J gene: TRBJ1-2; CDR3 DNA: TGTGCCAGCAGCTTGGAATGGGGACAGGGCATTAACTATGGCTACACCTTC; CDR3 protein: CASSLEWGQGINYGYTF
D gene: TRBD1; V gene: TRBV27; CDR3 length: 19; clone size: .; J gene: TRBJ2-1; CDR3 DNA: TGTGCCAGCAGTCCCAGAGGGACAGGGAGGAATCCGACATACAATGAGCAGTTCTTC; CDR3 protein: CASSPRGTGRNPTYNEQFF
D gene: TRBD2; V gene: TRBV6-6; CDR3 length: 14; clone size: .; J gene: TRBJ2-1; CDR3 DNA: TGTGCCAGCAGCGGACTAGCGGGGGACAATGAGCAGTTCTTC; CDR3 protein: CASSGLAGDNEQFF
D gene: .; V gene: TRBV5-6; CDR3 length: 13; clone size: .; J gene: TRBJ2-4; CDR3 DNA: TGTGCCAGCAGCTTCGATCCCGGAAACATTCAGTACTTC; CDR3 protein: CASSFDPGNIQYF
D gene: TRBD1; V gene: TRBV18; CDR3 length: 14; clone size: once; J gene: TRBJ2-3; CDR3 DNA: TGTGCCAGCTCACCTCGACAGGGGTCAGATACGCAGTATTTT; CDR3 protein: CASSPRQGSDTQYF
D gene: .; V gene: TRBV27; CDR3 length: 15; clone size: .; J gene: TRBJ2-4; CDR3 DNA: TGTGCCAGCAGTTTAGGCCGGGAAGGCAAAAACATTCAGTACTTC; CDR3 protein: CASSLGREGKNIQYF
D gene: .; V gene: TRBV11-2; CDR3 length: 14; clone size: many; J gene: TRBJ2-6; CDR3 DNA: TGTGCCAGCAGCTTTGCGACTGGGGCCAACGTCCTGACTTTC; CDR3 protein: CASSFATGANVLTF
D gene: .; V gene: TRBV2; CDR3 length: 11; clone size: .; J gene: TRBJ2-3; CDR3 DNA: TGTGCCAGCAGTTTAGAAGATACGCAGTATTTT; CDR3 protein: CASSLEDTQYF
D gene: TRBD2; V gene: TRBV4-2; CDR3 length: 15; clone size: .; J gene: TRBJ2-1; CDR3 DNA: TGTGCCAGCAGACCCGGACTAGCGGAATACAATGAGCAGTTCTTC; CDR3 protein: CASRPGLAEYNEQFF
D gene: .; V gene: TRBV21-1; CDR3 length: 15; clone size: .; J gene: TRBJ1-5; CDR3 DNA: TGTGCCAGCAGCAATCCGGGACCGACTAGCGAGGCCCAGCATTTT; CDR3 protein: CASSNPGPTSEAQHF
D gene: TRBD1; V gene: TRBV2; CDR3 length: 16; clone size: .; J gene: TRBJ1-5; CDR3 DNA: TGTGCCAGCAGTCCGCCCGGACAGGGGGCCGATCAGCCCCAGCATTTT; CDR3 protein: CASSPPGQGADQPQHF
D gene: .; V gene: TRBV27; CDR3 length: 14; clone size: .; J gene: TRBJ2-7; CDR3 DNA: TGTGCCAGCAGTAGGATTACAGGTCTCCGCGAGCAGTACTTC; CDR3 protein: CASSRITGLREQYF
D gene: TRBD2; V gene: TRBV9; CDR3 length: 17; clone size: .; J gene: TRBJ2-5; CDR3 DNA: TGTGCCAGCAGCGGCGGGTCTAGCGGAGGGTACCAAGAGACCCAGTACTTC; CDR3 protein: CASSGGSSGGYQETQYF
D gene: .; V gene: TRBV19; CDR3 length: 17; clone size: .; J gene: TRBJ1-5; CDR3 DNA: TGTGCCAGTAGCGCGCTCGGGCCGGGTAGCGGCAATCAGCCCCAGCATTTT; CDR3 protein: CASSALGPGSGNQPQHF
D gene: TRBD2; V gene: TRBV28; CDR3 length: 20; clone size: .; J gene: TRBJ2-6; CDR3 DNA: TGTGCCAGCAGTTTTGCGGGGGGTGTAAAATCGGCGGCTGGGGCCAACGTCCTGACTTTC; CDR3 protein: CASSFAGGVKSAAGANVLTF
D gene: TRBD2; V gene: TRBV7-3; CDR3 length: 15; clone size: few; J gene: TRBJ2-7; CDR3 DNA: TGTGCCAGCAGCTACGGACTAGCGGGATTCTACGAGCAGTACTTC; CDR3 protein: CASSYGLAGFYEQYF
D gene: .; V gene: TRBV5-1; CDR3 length: 15; clone size: .; J gene: TRBJ2-7; CDR3 DNA: TGCGCCAGCAGCTTTGGCAGGGATGGTGGCTACGAGCAGTACTTC; CDR3 protein: CASSFGRDGGYEQYF
D gene: .; V gene: TRBV7-8; CDR3 length: 16; clone size: .; J gene: TRBJ2-5; CDR3 DNA: TGTGCCAGCAGCCCCCGACAGGACCTCCGCCAAGAGACCCAGTACTTC; CDR3 protein: CASSPRQDLRQETQYF
D gene: TRBD1; V gene: TRBV2; CDR3 length: 14; clone size: .; J gene: TRBJ2-7; CDR3 DNA: TGTGCCAGCGATATCAGGACAGGTAACAACGAGCAGTACTTC; CDR3 protein: CASDIRTGNNEQYF
D gene: .; V gene: TRBV5-4; CDR3 length: 16; clone size: .; J gene: TRBJ2-3; CDR3 DNA: TGTGCCAGCAGCTTGGTCTCGGGACTTACCACAGATACGCAGTATTTT; CDR3 protein: CASSLVSGLTTDTQYF
D gene: TRBD1; V gene: TRBV7-7; CDR3 length: 16; clone size: .; J gene: TRBJ2-1; CDR3 DNA: TGTGCCAGCAGCTTAGCTGGGACAGGGGGCCACAATGAGCAGTTCTTC; CDR3 protein: CASSLAGTGGHNEQFF
D gene: .; V gene: TRBV9; CDR3 length: 11; clone size: .; J gene: TRBJ2-1; CDR3 DNA: TGTGCCAGCAGAGGGGACAATGAGCAGTTCTTC; CDR3 protein: CASRGDNEQFF
D gene: .; V gene: TRBV6-5; CDR3 length: 14; clone size: .; J gene: TRBJ1-3; CDR3 DNA: TGTGCCAGCAGCGCACAGGCCTATGGAAACACCATATATTTT; CDR3 protein: CASSAQAYGNTIYF
D gene: .; V gene: TRBV18; CDR3 length: 13; clone size: .; J gene: TRBJ1-5; CDR3 DNA: TGTGCCAGCTCACCATCGGACATTAGGCCCCAGCATTTT; CDR3 protein: CASSPSDIRPQHF
D gene: .; V gene: TRBV19; CDR3 length: 17; clone size: few; J gene: TRBJ2-7; CDR3 DNA: TGTGCCAGTAGTATCTCCGCCCCAGGGCTTGACCCCTACGAGCAGTACTTC; CDR3 protein: CASSISAPGLDPYEQYF
D gene: .; V gene: TRBV3-1/TRBV3-2; CDR3 length: 17; clone size: .; J gene: TRBJ2-7; CDR3 DNA: TGTGCCAGCAGCCAAACCCTCATGGGGGCCAGCTCCTACGAGCAGTACTTC; CDR3 protein: CASSQTLMGASSYEQYF